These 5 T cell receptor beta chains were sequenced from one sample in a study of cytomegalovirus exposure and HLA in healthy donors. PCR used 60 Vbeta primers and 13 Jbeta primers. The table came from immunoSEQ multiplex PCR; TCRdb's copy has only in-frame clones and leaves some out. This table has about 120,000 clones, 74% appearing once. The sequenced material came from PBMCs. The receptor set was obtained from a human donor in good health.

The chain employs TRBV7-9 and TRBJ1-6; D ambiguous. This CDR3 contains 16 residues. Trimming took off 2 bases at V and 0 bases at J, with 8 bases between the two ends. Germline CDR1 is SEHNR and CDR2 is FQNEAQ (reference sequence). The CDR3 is CASSLYSSSYNSPLHF. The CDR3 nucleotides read TGTGCCAGCAGCTTATACTCGAGCTCCTATAATTCACCCCTCCACTTT.

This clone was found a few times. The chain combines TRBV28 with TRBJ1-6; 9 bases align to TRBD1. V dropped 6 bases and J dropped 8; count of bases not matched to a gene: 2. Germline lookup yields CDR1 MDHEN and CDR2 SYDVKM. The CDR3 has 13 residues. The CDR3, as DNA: TGTGCCAGCAGGGGGACAGGGTATTCACCCCTCCACTTT. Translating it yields CASRGTGYSPLHF.

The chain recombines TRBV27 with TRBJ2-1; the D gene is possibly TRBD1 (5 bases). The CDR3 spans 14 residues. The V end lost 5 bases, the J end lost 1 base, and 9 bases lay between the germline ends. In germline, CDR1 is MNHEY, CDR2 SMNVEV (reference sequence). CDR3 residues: CASSDRGSYNEQFF. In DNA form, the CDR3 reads TGTGCCAGCAGTGACAGAGGATCCTACAATGAGCAGTTCTTC.

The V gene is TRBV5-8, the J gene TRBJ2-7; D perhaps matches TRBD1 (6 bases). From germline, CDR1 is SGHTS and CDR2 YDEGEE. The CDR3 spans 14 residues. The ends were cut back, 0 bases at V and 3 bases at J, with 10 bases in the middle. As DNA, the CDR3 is TGTGCCAGCAGCTTGGGTCAGGGGTACTACGAGCAGTACTTC. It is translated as CASSLGQGYYEQYF.

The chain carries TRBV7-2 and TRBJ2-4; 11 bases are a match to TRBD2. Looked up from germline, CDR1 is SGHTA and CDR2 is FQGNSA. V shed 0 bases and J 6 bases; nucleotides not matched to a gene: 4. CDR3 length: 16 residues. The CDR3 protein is CASSLASGGALNIQYF. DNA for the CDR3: TGTGCCAGCAGCTTAGCTAGCGGGGGGGCCTTAAACATTCAGTACTTC.